This T cell receptor beta chain was sequenced in a study of blood T cell repertoires in COVID-19. The overall study: Samples representing acute and convalescent COVID-19 were sourced from the United States, Italy and Spain. Sources were T cells, B-cell-depleted T cells, or PBMCs; the material itself was cDNA or gDNA.

Trimming at V came to 5 bases and at J to 7 bases, leaving 10 bases not matched to a gene. Per germline, CDR1 LNHNV and CDR2 YYDKDF (reference sequence). This CDR3 is built from 15 residues. Assay: immunoSEQ multiplex PCR; the TCRdb copy retains only in-frame clones and omits some. Of fewer than 350,000 clones in the sample, around 89% were seen once. The clonotype originates from a woman aged 25 to 39 with acute COVID-19. What was sequenced was PBMCs or T cells enriched from blood (not recorded which). The V and J genes are TRBV15 and TRBJ1-2, with 10 bases matching TRBD1. CDR3 in amino acids: CATSPQTGTGVGYTF. The DNA for the CDR3 is TGTGCCACCAGCCCTCAAACCGGGACAGGGGTTGGCTACACCTTC. Drawing the rest from reference TRBV15 and TRBJ1-2, the complete variable domain is DAMVIQNPRYQVTQFGKPVTLSCSQTLNHNVMYWYQQKSSQAPKLLFHYYDKDFNNEADTPDNFQSRRPNTSFCFLDIRSPGLGDTAMYLCATSPQTGTGVGYTFGSGTRLTVV.